The entry below gives a single TCR beta chain sequence along with its context. The table came from immunoSEQ multiplex PCR; TCRdb's copy has only in-frame clones and leaves some out. This table has a few hundred thousand clones, about nine tenths appearing once. The sample belongs to a study of blood T cell repertoires in COVID-19. The CDR3 loop spans 11 amino acids. V lost 6 bases and J lost 7; bases outside the gene matches: 1. Germline CDR1 MGHDK, CDR2 SYGVNS. What was sequenced was PBMCs or T cells enriched from blood (not recorded which). The chain recombines TRBV25-1 with TRBJ2-5, with 8 bases that match TRBD2. The receptor comes from a young man who had recovered from COVID-19. CDR3 nucleotides: TGTGCCAGCAGCCGGGGGGGGACCCAGTACTTC. Encoded protein: CASSRGGTQYF.